These T cell receptor beta chains were read from a single sample in a study of T cells after yellow fever vaccination. TCRdb fed the 5' RACE reads into MiXCR, producing one record per CDR3 protein. The data show a few hundred thousand distinct CDR3 sequences, more than 3.5% seen once. Sequencing was performed on PBMCs, taken 15 days after the yellow fever booster vaccination. The receptors derive from a young man who received the YFV17D yellow fever vaccine. Each CDR3 is given with its conserved first and last residue. The D gene is left open where the match is weak. Clone size, where shown, is once, few, many, or a class for clones that have expanded.

v_gene	d_gene	len	abundance	j_gene	CDR3aa	CDR3nt
TRBV3-1	-	15	many	TRBJ2-1	CASSQDLISYNEQFF	TGTGCCAGCAGCCAAGATCTCATATCCTACAATGAGCAGTTCTTC
TRBV5-4	-	12	many	TRBJ1-1	CASSLETGKAFF	TGTGCCAGCAGCTTGGAGACGGGGAAAGCTTTCTTT
TRBV29-1	-	13	many	TRBJ1-2	CSVYAGIIYGYTF	TGCAGCGTTTATGCAGGCATAATCTATGGCTACACCTTC
TRBV4-1	TRBD2	16	many	TRBJ2-1	CASSQATSGVYNEQFF	TGCGCCAGCAGCCAAGCTACCAGCGGGGTTTACAATGAGCAGTTCTTC
TRBV9	TRBD1	15	-	TRBJ1-4	CASSRTGTGREKLFF	TGTGCCAGCAGCCGGACTGGGACAGGGCGTGAAAAACTGTTTTTT
TRBV20-1	-	13	few	TRBJ1-5	CSARDSQGQPQHF	TGCAGTGCTAGAGATAGTCAGGGCCAGCCCCAGCATTTT
TRBV4-3	-	15	many	TRBJ1-2	CASSQESTLNHGYTF	TGCGCCAGCAGCCAAGAGAGCACCCTTAACCATGGCTACACCTTC
TRBV5-1	-	15	many	TRBJ1-4	CASSLGPGNGEKLFF	TGCGCCAGCAGCTTGGGTCCAGGGAACGGTGAAAAACTGTTTTTT
TRBV7-9	-	16	many	TRBJ2-1	CASSPPKVGVGNEQFF	TGTGCCAGCAGCCCCCCGAAGGTTGGGGTTGGGAATGAGCAGTTCTTC
TRBV20-1	TRBD1	15	many	TRBJ2-1	CSAAVAGGPYNEQFF	TGCAGTGCAGCAGTTGCAGGGGGCCCTTACAATGAGCAGTTCTTC
TRBV7-2	-	12	many	TRBJ2-1	CASTPGWDEQFF	TGTGCCAGCACGCCCGGTTGGGATGAGCAGTTCTTC
TRBV20-1	-	13	many	TRBJ1-1	CSASRDTYTEAFF	TGCAGTGCTAGCCGGGACACTTACACTGAAGCTTTCTTT
TRBV12-3/TRBV12-4	TRBD2	16	many	TRBJ2-1	CASSSAGLAGSNEQFF	TGTGCCAGCAGTTCCGCCGGGCTAGCGGGGTCCAATGAGCAGTTCTTC
TRBV15	-	13	many	TRBJ2-7	CATSSGANYEQYF	TGTGCCACCAGCAGTGGGGCCAACTACGAGCAGTACTTC
TRBV5-1	TRBD1	14	-	TRBJ1-4	CASRTGTGDEKLFF	TGCGCCAGCAGGACCGGGACAGGGGATGAAAAACTGTTTTTT
TRBV7-6	-	15	many	TRBJ1-5	CASSLYSGGNQPQHF	TGTGCCAGCAGCTTATACAGTGGGGGCAATCAGCCCCAGCATTTT
TRBV20-1	TRBD1	14	many	TRBJ1-4	CSAVRTGGDEKLFF	TGCAGTGCTGTACGGACAGGGGGAGATGAAAAACTGTTTTTT
TRBV4-3	TRBD2	17	many	TRBJ2-5	CASSQTLSGGAVETQYF	TGCGCCAGCAGCCAGACGCTTAGCGGGGGGGCCGTAGAGACCCAGTACTTC